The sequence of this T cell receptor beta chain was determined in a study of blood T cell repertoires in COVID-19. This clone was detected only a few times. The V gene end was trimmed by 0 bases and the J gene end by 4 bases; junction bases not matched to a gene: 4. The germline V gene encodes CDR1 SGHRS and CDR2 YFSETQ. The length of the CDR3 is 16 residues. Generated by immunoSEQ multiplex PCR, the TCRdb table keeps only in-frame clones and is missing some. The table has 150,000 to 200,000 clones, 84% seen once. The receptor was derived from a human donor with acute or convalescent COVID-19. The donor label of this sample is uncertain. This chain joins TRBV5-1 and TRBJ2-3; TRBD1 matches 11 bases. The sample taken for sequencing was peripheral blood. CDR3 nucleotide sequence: TGCGCCAGCAGCTTGGAGGGACAGGGGGGCTCAGATACGCAGTATTTT. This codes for CASSLEGQGGSDTQYF.